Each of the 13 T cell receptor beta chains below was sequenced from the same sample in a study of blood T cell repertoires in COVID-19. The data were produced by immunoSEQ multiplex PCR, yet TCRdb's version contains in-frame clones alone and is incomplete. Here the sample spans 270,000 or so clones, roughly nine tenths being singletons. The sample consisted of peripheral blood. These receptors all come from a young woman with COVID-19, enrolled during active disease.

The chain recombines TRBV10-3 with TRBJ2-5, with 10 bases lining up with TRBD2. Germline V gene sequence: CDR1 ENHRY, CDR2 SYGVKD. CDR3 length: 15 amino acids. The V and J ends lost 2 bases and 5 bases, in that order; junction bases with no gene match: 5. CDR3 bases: TGTGCCATCAGTGAGGTAGCGGGGGGAGGTGAGACCCAGTACTTC. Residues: CAISEVAGGGETQYF.

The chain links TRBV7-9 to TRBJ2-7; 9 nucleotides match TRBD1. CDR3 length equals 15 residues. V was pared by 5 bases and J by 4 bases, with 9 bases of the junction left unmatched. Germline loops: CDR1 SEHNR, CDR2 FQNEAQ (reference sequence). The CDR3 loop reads CASSPQQGARYEQYF. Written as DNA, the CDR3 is TGTGCCAGCAGCCCCCAACAGGGGGCGCGGTACGAGCAGTACTTC.

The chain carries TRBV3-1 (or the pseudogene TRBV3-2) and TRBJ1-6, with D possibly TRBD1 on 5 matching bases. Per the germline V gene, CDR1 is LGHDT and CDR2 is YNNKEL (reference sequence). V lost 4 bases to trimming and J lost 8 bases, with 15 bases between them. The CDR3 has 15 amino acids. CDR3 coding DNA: TGTGCCAGCAGCCTTGATTCGGGGGTCTATTCACCCCTCCACTTT. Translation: CASSLDSGVYSPLHF.

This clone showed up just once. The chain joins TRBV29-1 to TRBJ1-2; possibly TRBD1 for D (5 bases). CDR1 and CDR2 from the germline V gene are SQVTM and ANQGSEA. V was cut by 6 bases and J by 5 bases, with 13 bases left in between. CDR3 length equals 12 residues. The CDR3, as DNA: TGCAGCGTGGACTGGGGGGATTATGGCTACACCTTC. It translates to CSVDWGDYGYTF.

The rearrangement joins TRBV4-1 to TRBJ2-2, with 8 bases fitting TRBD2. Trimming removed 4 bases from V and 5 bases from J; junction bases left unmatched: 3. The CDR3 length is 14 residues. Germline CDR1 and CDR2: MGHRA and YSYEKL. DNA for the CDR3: TGCGCCAGCAGCCCCCCGGGGGGGACCGGGGAGCTGTTTTTT. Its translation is CASSPPGGTGELFF.

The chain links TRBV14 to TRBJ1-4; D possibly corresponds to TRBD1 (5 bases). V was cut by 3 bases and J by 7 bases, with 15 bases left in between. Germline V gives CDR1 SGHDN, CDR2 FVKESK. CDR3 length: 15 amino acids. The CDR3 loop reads CASSHTSGGAEKLFF. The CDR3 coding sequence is TGTGCCAGCAGCCACACATCGGGTGGGGCTGAAAAACTGTTTTTT. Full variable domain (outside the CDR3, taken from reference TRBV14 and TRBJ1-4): EAGVTQFPSHSVIEKGQTVTLRCDPISGHDNLYWYRRVMGKEIKFLLHFVKESKQDESGMPNNRFLAERTGGTYSTLKVQPAELEDSGVYFCASSHTSGGAEKLFFGSGTQLSVL.

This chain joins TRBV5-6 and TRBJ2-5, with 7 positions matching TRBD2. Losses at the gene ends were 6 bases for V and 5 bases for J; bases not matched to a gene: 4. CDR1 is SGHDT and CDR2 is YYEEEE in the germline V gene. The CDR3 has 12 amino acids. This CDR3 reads CASMGGEETQYF. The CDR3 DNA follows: TGTGCCAGCATGGGAGGGGAGGAGACCCAGTACTTC. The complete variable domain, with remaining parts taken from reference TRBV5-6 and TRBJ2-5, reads DAGVTQSPTHLIKTRGQQVTLRCSPKSGHDTVSWYQQALGQGPQFIFQYYEEEERQRGNFPDRFSGHQFPNYSSELNVNALLLGDSALYLCASMGGEETQYFGPGTRLLVL.

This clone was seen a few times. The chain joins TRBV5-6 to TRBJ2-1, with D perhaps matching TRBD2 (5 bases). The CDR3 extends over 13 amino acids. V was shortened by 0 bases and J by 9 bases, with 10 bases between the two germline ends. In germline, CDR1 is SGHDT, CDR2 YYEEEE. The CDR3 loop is CASSLARGGEQFF. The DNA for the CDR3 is TGTGCCAGCAGCTTGGCCCGGGGTGGTGAGCAGTTCTTC. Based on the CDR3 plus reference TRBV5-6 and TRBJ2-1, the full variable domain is DAGVTQSPTHLIKTRGQQVTLRCSPKSGHDTVSWYQQALGQGPQFIFQYYEEEERQRGNFPDRFSGHQFPNYSSELNVNALLLGDSALYLCASSLARGGEQFFGPGTRLTVL.

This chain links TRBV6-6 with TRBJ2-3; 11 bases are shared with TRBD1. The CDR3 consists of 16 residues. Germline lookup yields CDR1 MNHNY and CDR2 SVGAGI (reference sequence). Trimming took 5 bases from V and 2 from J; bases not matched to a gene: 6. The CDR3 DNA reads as TGTGCCAGCAGTCTCGGGACAGGGGGTGCCACAGATACGCAGTATTTT. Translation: CASSLGTGGATDTQYF.

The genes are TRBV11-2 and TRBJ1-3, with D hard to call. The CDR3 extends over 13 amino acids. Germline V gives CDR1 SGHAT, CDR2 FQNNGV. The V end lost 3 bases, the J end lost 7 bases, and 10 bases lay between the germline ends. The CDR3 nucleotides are TGTGCCAGCAGCTTCGGTTCCAGGAACACCATATATTTT. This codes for CASSFGSRNTIYF.

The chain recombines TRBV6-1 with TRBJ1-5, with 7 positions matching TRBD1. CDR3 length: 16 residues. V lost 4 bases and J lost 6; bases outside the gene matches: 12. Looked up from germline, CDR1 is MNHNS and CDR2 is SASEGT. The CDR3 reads CASSVRGWGAGQPQHF. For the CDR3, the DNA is TGTGCCAGCAGTGTCAGGGGGTGGGGGGCAGGTCAGCCCCAGCATTTT.

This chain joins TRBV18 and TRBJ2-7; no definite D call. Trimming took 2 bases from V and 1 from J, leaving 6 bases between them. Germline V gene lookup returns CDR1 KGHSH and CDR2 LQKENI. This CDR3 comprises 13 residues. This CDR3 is CASSPAASYEQYF. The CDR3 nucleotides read TGTGCCAGCTCACCAGCGGCATCCTACGAGCAGTACTTC.

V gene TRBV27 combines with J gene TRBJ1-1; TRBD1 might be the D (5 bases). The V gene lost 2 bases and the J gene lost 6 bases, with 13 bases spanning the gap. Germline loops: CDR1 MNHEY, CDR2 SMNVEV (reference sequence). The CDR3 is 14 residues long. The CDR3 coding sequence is TGTGCCAGCAGTTTAGGGGGGGGTGACGCTGAAGCTTTCTTT. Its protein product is CASSLGGGDAEAFF.